The rows below give T cell receptor beta chains drawn from one sample of a study of T cell responses to AZD1222 COVID-19 vaccine. Sequencing was performed with immunoSEQ multiplex PCR; in TCRdb, only in-frame clones are kept and a portion is missing. The table records about 100,000 clones, about 85% of them present only once. This specimen was peripheral blood, taken on day 0 of AZD1222 vaccination. These receptors came from an adult in good health. Both conserved end residues are part of each CDR3. The D gene is left open where the match is weak. Only some rows state a clone size, as once, few, many or a class for expanded clones.

V gene: TRBV7-3; D gene: .; clone size: .; J gene: TRBJ1-6; CDR3 DNA: TGTGCCAGCAGCTTCATCAGGGATAGTCAAGTAAGTTCACCCCTCCACTTT; CDR3 protein: CASSFIRDSQVSSPLHF
V gene: TRBV27; D gene: TRBD2; clone size: .; J gene: TRBJ2-2; CDR3 DNA: TGTGCCAGCAGTTTCCTAGCGGGAGGACTTAACACCGGGGAGCTGTTTTTT; CDR3 protein: CASSFLAGGLNTGELFF
V gene: TRBV5-1; D gene: TRBD1; clone size: .; J gene: TRBJ1-6; CDR3 DNA: TGCGCCAGCAGCTCCCAGGGGGCGGATAATTCACCCCTCCACTTT; CDR3 protein: CASSSQGADNSPLHF
V gene: TRBV3-1/TRBV3-2; D gene: .; clone size: .; J gene: TRBJ1-1; CDR3 DNA: TGTGCCAGCAGCCTTACGGAAGCTGAAGCTTTCTTT; CDR3 protein: CASSLTEAEAFF
V gene: TRBV25-1; D gene: .; clone size: once; J gene: TRBJ2-7; CDR3 DNA: TGTGCCAGCAGTGAATTTTTCGGCGGGGACATCTACGAGCAGTACTTC; CDR3 protein: CASSEFFGGDIYEQYF
V gene: TRBV27; D gene: .; clone size: .; J gene: TRBJ1-1; CDR3 DNA: TGTGCCAGCAGTTTCAACAGGAACACTGAAGCTTTCTTT; CDR3 protein: CASSFNRNTEAFF
V gene: TRBV6-2/TRBV6-3; D gene: TRBD1; clone size: once; J gene: TRBJ2-5; CDR3 DNA: TGTGCCAGCAACCCCCCAGGGGGCATAGGCCAAGAGACCCAGTACTTC; CDR3 protein: CASNPPGGIGQETQYF
V gene: TRBV14; D gene: .; clone size: .; J gene: TRBJ1-2; CDR3 DNA: TGTGCCAGCAGCCAAGGGGACAAGAGAGGCTACACCTTC; CDR3 protein: CASSQGDKRGYTF
V gene: TRBV11-3; D gene: TRBD2; clone size: .; J gene: TRBJ2-2; CDR3 DNA: TGTGCCAGCAGCCCCGCGGGGGGCGGGAGTTACACCGGGGAGCTGTTTTTT; CDR3 protein: CASSPAGGGSYTGELFF
V gene: TRBV3-1/TRBV3-2; D gene: TRBD1; clone size: .; J gene: TRBJ1-1; CDR3 DNA: TGTGCCAGCAGCCCCAGACAGGGGAACACTGAAGCTTTCTTT; CDR3 protein: CASSPRQGNTEAFF
V gene: TRBV28; D gene: .; clone size: .; J gene: TRBJ1-5; CDR3 DNA: TGTGCCAGCAGTTCCGTGTGGGGCAATCAGCCCCAGCATTTT; CDR3 protein: CASSSVWGNQPQHF
V gene: TRBV19; D gene: TRBD2; clone size: .; J gene: TRBJ2-6; CDR3 DNA: TGTGCCAGTAGTACGGGGGGTTCTGGGGCCAACGTCCTGACTTTC; CDR3 protein: CASSTGGSGANVLTF
V gene: TRBV4-3; D gene: .; clone size: .; J gene: TRBJ2-2; CDR3 DNA: TGCGCCAGCAGCCAAGGGCAGACCACCGGGGAGCTGTTTTTT; CDR3 protein: CASSQGQTTGELFF
V gene: TRBV6-1; D gene: .; clone size: few; J gene: TRBJ2-2; CDR3 DNA: TGTGCCAGCAGTGAAGGGTGGAGGGACACCGGGGAGCTGTTTTTT; CDR3 protein: CASSEGWRDTGELFF
V gene: TRBV5-4; D gene: .; clone size: once; J gene: TRBJ1-2; CDR3 DNA: TGTGCCAGCAGCTTGTGGCGGAACTATGGCTACACCTTC; CDR3 protein: CASSLWRNYGYTF
V gene: TRBV15; D gene: TRBD2; clone size: .; J gene: TRBJ2-5; CDR3 DNA: TGTGCCACCAGCATTAATCCGGGAGGCCAAGAGACCCAGTACTTC; CDR3 protein: CATSINPGGQETQYF
V gene: TRBV2; D gene: .; clone size: .; J gene: TRBJ1-6; CDR3 DNA: TGTGCCAGCATCCAAATCCGACGGGGGGTCGGGTCACCCCTCCACTTT; CDR3 protein: CASIQIRRGVGSPLHF
V gene: TRBV4-1; D gene: TRBD2; clone size: .; J gene: TRBJ2-2; CDR3 DNA: TGCGCCAGCAGCCAAGGTCACTCCGGGGGGTTTGGGGAGCTGTTTTTT; CDR3 protein: CASSQGHSGGFGELFF
V gene: TRBV27; D gene: TRBD2; clone size: .; J gene: TRBJ2-1; CDR3 DNA: TGTGCCAGCAGTTCGGGACTAAGCAATGAGCAGTTCTTC; CDR3 protein: CASSSGLSNEQFF
V gene: TRBV7-2; D gene: TRBD2; clone size: .; J gene: TRBJ2-3; CDR3 DNA: TGTGCCAGCAGCTTAGGCGGGACTAGCGGTTTGGATACGCAGTATTTT; CDR3 protein: CASSLGGTSGLDTQYF
V gene: TRBV2; D gene: TRBD1; clone size: .; J gene: TRBJ1-1; CDR3 DNA: TGTGCCAGCAGTGTACCGGGGACGGGACAGGTCAGCGGGAACACTGAAGCTTTCTTT; CDR3 protein: CASSVPGTGQVSGNTEAFF
V gene: TRBV19; D gene: TRBD1; clone size: few; J gene: TRBJ1-5; CDR3 DNA: TGTGCCAGTGATGTTTTGGGACAGGGGATAGGACAAAATCAGCCCCAGCATTTT; CDR3 protein: CASDVLGQGIGQNQPQHF
V gene: TRBV6-5; D gene: .; clone size: .; J gene: TRBJ2-1; CDR3 DNA: TGTGCCAGCACCAGTGGACCCTACAATGAGCAGTTCTTC; CDR3 protein: CASTSGPYNEQFF
V gene: TRBV12-3/TRBV12-4; D gene: .; clone size: .; J gene: TRBJ1-5; CDR3 DNA: TGTGCCAGCAGTTATAGCAATCAGCCCCAGCATTTT; CDR3 protein: CASSYSNQPQHF
V gene: TRBV28; D gene: TRBD2; clone size: .; J gene: TRBJ2-7; CDR3 DNA: TGTGCCAGCAGTTTCGTAGGGCGGGAGGTGGTCGACGAGCAGTACTTC; CDR3 protein: CASSFVGREVVDEQYF
V gene: TRBV27; D gene: TRBD1; clone size: .; J gene: TRBJ1-4; CDR3 DNA: TGTGCCAGCAGTTTATACAGGGGAACTAATGAAAAACTGTTTTTT; CDR3 protein: CASSLYRGTNEKLFF
V gene: TRBV4-1; D gene: .; clone size: .; J gene: TRBJ1-1; CDR3 DNA: TGCGCCAGCAGCCAAGATTTAGGGAGGAACACTGAAGCTTTCTTT; CDR3 protein: CASSQDLGRNTEAFF
V gene: TRBV28; D gene: TRBD2; clone size: once; J gene: TRBJ2-4; CDR3 DNA: TGTGCCAGCAGTTTAGTCGCGGGAGGGCCCGGAAACATTCAGTACTTC; CDR3 protein: CASSLVAGGPGNIQYF
V gene: TRBV29-1; D gene: TRBD1; clone size: .; J gene: TRBJ2-7; CDR3 DNA: TGCAGCGTTGATTATGGGGACAGGGGGCCAGGCGAGCAGTACTTC; CDR3 protein: CSVDYGDRGPGEQYF
V gene: TRBV19; D gene: TRBD1; clone size: .; J gene: TRBJ1-1; CDR3 DNA: TGTGCCAGTAGTGACAGGGGTAATGAAGCTTTCTTT; CDR3 protein: CASSDRGNEAFF
V gene: TRBV7-2; D gene: TRBD1; clone size: .; J gene: TRBJ1-2; CDR3 DNA: TGTGCCAGCAGCTCAAGACAGGGGTTTAACTATGGCTACACCTTC; CDR3 protein: CASSSRQGFNYGYTF
V gene: TRBV19; D gene: .; clone size: .; J gene: TRBJ1-5; CDR3 DNA: TGTGCCAGTTTCCCGGGTTCTGGGCAGGGACTCTCTAATCAGCCCCAGCATTTT; CDR3 protein: CASFPGSGQGLSNQPQHF
V gene: TRBV6-5; D gene: .; clone size: .; J gene: TRBJ1-6; CDR3 DNA: TGTGCCAGCACCGCACACAGGGAGCAGTTTTCACCCCTCCACTTT; CDR3 protein: CASTAHREQFSPLHF
V gene: TRBV11-3; D gene: .; clone size: once; J gene: TRBJ2-3; CDR3 DNA: TGTGCCAGCAGCCCTCCGGGCAGGGGTAGCACAGATACGCAGTATTTT; CDR3 protein: CASSPPGRGSTDTQYF
V gene: TRBV6-2/TRBV6-3; D gene: .; clone size: .; J gene: TRBJ2-2; CDR3 DNA: TGTGCCAGCAGTTATTTCCGGAGTTACACCGGGGAGCTGTTTTTT; CDR3 protein: CASSYFRSYTGELFF
V gene: TRBV11-1; D gene: .; clone size: .; J gene: TRBJ1-1; CDR3 DNA: TGTGCCAGCAGCTCTCTCTGGACGGCCCCAGCTTTCTTT; CDR3 protein: CASSSLWTAPAFF
V gene: TRBV7-9; D gene: .; clone size: .; J gene: TRBJ1-1; CDR3 DNA: TGTGCCAGCAGCTTATTGGGGGGGGACACTGAAGCTTTCTTT; CDR3 protein: CASSLLGGDTEAFF
V gene: TRBV10-3; D gene: .; clone size: .; J gene: TRBJ1-6; CDR3 DNA: TGTGCCATCAGTAACACAGGGAGACCCCTCCACTTT; CDR3 protein: CAISNTGRPLHF
V gene: TRBV28; D gene: .; clone size: .; J gene: TRBJ1-1; CDR3 DNA: TGTGCCAGCAGTGATCCATTCTCAGGGTACAAAGAGACGAACACTGAAGCTTTCTTT; CDR3 protein: CASSDPFSGYKETNTEAFF
V gene: TRBV24-1; D gene: TRBD1; clone size: .; J gene: TRBJ1-2; CDR3 DNA: TGTGCCACCAGTGATCCGACAGGGGGCGACTATGGCTACACCTTC; CDR3 protein: CATSDPTGGDYGYTF
V gene: TRBV7-5; D gene: .; clone size: .; J gene: TRBJ1-1; CDR3 DNA: TGTGCCAGAAGCCCGTCGAGGACTGAAGCTTTCTTT; CDR3 protein: CARSPSRTEAFF
V gene: TRBV3-1/TRBV3-2; D gene: .; clone size: .; J gene: TRBJ1-2; CDR3 DNA: TGTGCCAGCAGCCAAGGGGTCATTGGGTATGGCTACACCTTC; CDR3 protein: CASSQGVIGYGYTF
V gene: TRBV4-2; D gene: TRBD1; clone size: .; J gene: TRBJ1-4; CDR3 DNA: TGTGCCAGCAGCCAAGAAGAGGGACAGGGTCGTGAAAAACTGTTTTTT; CDR3 protein: CASSQEEGQGREKLFF
V gene: TRBV5-1; D gene: .; clone size: .; J gene: TRBJ2-7; CDR3 DNA: TGCGCCAGCAGCTTGTTCGTGGGGGAGTACTTC; CDR3 protein: CASSLFVGEYF